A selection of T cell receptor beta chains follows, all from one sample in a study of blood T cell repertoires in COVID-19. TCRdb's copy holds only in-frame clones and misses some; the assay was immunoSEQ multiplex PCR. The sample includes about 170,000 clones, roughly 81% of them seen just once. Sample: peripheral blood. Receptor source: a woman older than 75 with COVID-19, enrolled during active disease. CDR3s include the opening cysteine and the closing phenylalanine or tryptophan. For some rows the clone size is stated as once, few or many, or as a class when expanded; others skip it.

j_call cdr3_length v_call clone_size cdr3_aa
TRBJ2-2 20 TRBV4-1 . CASSQDIPGTILPNTGELFF
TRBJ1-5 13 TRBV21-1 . CASSKPGNQPQHF
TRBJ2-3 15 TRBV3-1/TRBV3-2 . CASSQLRVSTDTQYF
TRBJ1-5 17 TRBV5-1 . CASSLEAGPFAGQPQHF
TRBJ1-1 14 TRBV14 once CASSQEPGFGEAFF
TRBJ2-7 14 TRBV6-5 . CASSFGTETYEQYF
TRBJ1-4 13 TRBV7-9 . CASVQGPNEKLFF
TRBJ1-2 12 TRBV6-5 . CASSKQGDGYTF
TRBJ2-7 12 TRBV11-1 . CASSHNPYEQYF
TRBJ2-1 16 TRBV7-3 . CASSLLGLAGNNEQFF
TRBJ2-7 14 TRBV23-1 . CASRDRQGSGEQYF
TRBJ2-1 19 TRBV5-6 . CASSGPGTGGGSSYNEQFF
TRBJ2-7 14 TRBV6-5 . CASSYSQGRAEQYF
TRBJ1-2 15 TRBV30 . CAWSVGVSGPYGYTF
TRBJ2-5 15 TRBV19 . CASSSGQGTQETQYF
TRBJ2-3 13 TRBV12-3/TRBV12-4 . CASRVVGSDHQYF
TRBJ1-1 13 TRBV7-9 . CASSREGGVRAFF
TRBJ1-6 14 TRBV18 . CASSPTMGQGAPHF
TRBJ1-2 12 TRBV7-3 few CASSSDRAGYTF
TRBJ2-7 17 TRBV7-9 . CASSPSRGSGASYEQYF
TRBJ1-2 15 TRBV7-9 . CASSPRQGGLYGYTF
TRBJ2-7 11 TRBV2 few CASRRDSEQYF
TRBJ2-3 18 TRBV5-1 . CASSFFFPGTGKTDTQYF
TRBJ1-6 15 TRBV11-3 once CASSLDSSYNSPLHF
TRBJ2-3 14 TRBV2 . CASTRAASTDTQYF
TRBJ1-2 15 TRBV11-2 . CASSFWTGTNYGYTF
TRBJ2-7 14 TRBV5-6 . CASSLEQGYDEQYF
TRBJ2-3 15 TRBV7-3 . CASSFAGGPTDTQYF
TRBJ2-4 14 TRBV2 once CASSAWTGTNIQYF
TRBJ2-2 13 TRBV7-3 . CASSRTGTGELFF
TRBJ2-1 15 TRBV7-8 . CASRLSGSSYNEQFF
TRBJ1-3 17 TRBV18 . CASSPYFNRQTGNTIYF
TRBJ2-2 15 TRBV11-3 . CASSPGLQKGGELFF
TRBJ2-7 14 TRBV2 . CASSEGRDYYEQYF
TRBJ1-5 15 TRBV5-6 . CASSWGGWSNQPQHF
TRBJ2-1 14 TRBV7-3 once CASSRAGGSNEQFF
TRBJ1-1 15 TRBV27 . CASTPLGASNTEAFF
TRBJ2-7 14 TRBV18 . CASSRTGTDNEQYF
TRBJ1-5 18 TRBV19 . CASSTRQGGFYSNQPQHF
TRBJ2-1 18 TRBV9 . CASSVAGLAGGLDNEQFF
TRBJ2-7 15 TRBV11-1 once CASSVGQGAFYEQYF
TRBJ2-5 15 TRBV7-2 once CASSLVLAGGETQYF
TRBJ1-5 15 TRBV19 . CASSIRQFSNQPQHF
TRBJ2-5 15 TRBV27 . CASSSLSGLAETQYF
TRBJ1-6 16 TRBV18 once CASSPISDRGNSPLHF
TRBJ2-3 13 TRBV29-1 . CSVGDSLTDTQYF
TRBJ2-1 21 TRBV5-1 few CASKSLAERGPFESSYNEQFF
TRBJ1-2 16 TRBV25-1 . CASSDDPGGGDYGYTF
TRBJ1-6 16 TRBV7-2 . CASSLDRGRYNSPLHF
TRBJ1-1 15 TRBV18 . CASSPQETGDTEAFF
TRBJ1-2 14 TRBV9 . CASSALGGNYGYTF
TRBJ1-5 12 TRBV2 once CASSGASAAQHF
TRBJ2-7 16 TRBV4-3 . CASSNTPRTGLYEQYF